This TCR beta chain was obtained from a study of T-cell reconstitution after alpha-beta-depleted transplantation in children. Trimming removed 3 bases at V and 0 bases at J, with 12 bases between. The germline V gene has CDR1 DFQATT and CDR2 SNEGSKA (reference sequence). The CDR3 contains 16 residues. The library targeted TCRbeta and was prepared with unique molecular identifiers. MiXCR was run by TCRdb on the PCR reads, yielding one entry per CDR3 protein. Of a few hundred thousand distinct CDR3 sequences listed, 10% were seen once; the top ten hold 2% to 3%. This clonotype originated in a human donor who donated a stem cell graft to a child with acute lymphoblastic leukemia. The starting material was PBMCs from the stem cell graft donor, obtained from the stem cell graft. V usage is TRBV20-1 and J usage is TRBJ2-6; the D gene could be TRBD1 or TRBD2 (6 bases each). The DNA for the CDR3 is TGCAGTGCTAGGCGGGACACTAACTCTGGGGCCAACGTCCTGACTTTC. Its translation: CSARRDTNSGANVLTF.